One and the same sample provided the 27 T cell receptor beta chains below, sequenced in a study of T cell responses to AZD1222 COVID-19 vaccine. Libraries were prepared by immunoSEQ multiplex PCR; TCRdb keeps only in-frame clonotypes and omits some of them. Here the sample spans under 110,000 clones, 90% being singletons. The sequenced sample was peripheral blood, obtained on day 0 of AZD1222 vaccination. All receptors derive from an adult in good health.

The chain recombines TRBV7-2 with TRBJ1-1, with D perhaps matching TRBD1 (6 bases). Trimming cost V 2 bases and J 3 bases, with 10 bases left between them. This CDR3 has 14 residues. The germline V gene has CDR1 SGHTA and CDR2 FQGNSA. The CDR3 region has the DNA TGTGCCAGCAGCTTAACAGGGCAGGACACTGAAGCTTTCTTT. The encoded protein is CASSLTGQDTEAFF.

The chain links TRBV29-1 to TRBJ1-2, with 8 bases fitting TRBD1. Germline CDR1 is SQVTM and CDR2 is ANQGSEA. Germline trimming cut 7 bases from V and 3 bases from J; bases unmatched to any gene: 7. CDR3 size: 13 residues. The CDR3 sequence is CSAPDRADYGYTF. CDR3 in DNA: TGCAGCGCCCCGGACAGGGCGGACTATGGCTACACCTTC.

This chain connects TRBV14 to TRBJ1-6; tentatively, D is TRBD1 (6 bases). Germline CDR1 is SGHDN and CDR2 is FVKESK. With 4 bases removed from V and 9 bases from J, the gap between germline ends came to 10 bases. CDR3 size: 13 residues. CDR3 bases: TGTGCCAGCAGCCGCACAGGGATTTCACCCCTCCACTTT. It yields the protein CASSRTGISPLHF.

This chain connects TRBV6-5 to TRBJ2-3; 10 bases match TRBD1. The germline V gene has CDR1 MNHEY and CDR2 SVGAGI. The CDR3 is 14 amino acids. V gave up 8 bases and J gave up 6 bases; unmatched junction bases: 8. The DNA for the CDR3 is TGTGCCAGCCGCTCCGGGACAGGGGAGGATACGCAGTATTTT. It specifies CASRSGTGEDTQYF.

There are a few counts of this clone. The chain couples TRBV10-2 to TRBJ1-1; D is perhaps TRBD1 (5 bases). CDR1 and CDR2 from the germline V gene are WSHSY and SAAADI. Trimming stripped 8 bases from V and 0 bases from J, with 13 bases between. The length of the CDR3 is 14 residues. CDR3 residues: CASGPGGVNTEAFF. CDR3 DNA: TGCGCCAGCGGACCCGGGGGAGTGAACACTGAAGCTTTCTTT.

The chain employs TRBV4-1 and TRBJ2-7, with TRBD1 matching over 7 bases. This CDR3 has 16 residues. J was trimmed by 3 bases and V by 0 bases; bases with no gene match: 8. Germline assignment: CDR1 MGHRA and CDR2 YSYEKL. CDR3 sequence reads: CASSQDASGGSYEQYF. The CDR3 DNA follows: TGCGCCAGCAGCCAAGATGCATCAGGGGGAAGCTACGAGCAGTACTTC.

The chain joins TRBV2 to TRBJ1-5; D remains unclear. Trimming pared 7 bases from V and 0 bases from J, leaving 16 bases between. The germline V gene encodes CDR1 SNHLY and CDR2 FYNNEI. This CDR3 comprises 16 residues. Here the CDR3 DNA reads TGTGCCAGCAACAGCCCGACTGCGGATAGCAATCAGCCCCAGCATTTT. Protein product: CASNSPTADSNQPQHF.

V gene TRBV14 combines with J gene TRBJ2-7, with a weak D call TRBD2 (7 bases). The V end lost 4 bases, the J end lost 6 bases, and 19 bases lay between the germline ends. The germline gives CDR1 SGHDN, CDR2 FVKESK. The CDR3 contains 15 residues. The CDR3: CASSLRRRGTSEQYF. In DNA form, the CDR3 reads TGTGCCAGCAGCCTTCGACGGCGGGGGACATCCGAGCAGTACTTC.

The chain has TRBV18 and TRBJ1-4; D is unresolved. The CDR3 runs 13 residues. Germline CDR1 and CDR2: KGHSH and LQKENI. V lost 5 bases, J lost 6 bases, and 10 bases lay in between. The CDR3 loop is CASSARTDEKLFF. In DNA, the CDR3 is TGTGCCAGCTCAGCTCGGACGGATGAAAAACTGTTTTTT.

DNA of the CDR3: TGTGCCAGCAGCAAAGACAATAACTATGGCTACACCTTC. Its translation: CASSKDNNYGYTF. The rearrangement joins TRBV21-1 to TRBJ1-2; the table's D call TRBD1 went unverified against the DNA. TRBV21-1 is a pseudogene. The CDR3 extends over 13 amino acids.

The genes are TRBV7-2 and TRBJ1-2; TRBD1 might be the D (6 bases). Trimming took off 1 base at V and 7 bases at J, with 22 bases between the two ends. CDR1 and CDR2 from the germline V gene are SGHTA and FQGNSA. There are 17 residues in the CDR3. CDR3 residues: CASSLDPTGRRSSGYTF. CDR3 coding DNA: TGTGCCAGCAGCTTAGACCCCACAGGGAGGAGGTCTTCTGGCTACACCTTC.

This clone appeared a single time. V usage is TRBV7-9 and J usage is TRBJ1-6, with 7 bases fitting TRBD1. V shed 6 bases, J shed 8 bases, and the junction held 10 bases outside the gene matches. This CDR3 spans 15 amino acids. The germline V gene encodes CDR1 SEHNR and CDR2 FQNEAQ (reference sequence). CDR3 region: CASSPGGGSDSPLHF. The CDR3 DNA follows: TGTGCCAGCAGTCCGGGAGGGGGCAGTGATTCACCCCTCCACTTT.

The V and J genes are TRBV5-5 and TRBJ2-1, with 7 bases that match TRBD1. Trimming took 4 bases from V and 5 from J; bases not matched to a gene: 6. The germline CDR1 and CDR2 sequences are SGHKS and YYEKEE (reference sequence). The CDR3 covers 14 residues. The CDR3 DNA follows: TGTGCCAGCAGCCCCCGGACAGGTAACAATGAGCAGTTCTTC. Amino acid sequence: CASSPRTGNNEQFF.

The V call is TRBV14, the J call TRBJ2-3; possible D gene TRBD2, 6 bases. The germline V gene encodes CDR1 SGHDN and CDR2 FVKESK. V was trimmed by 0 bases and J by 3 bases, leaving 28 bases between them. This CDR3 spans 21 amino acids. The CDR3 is CASSQDPRSRVTSFPTDTQYF. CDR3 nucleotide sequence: TGTGCCAGCAGCCAAGATCCGAGGAGTAGGGTGACTAGTTTTCCAACAGATACGCAGTATTTT.

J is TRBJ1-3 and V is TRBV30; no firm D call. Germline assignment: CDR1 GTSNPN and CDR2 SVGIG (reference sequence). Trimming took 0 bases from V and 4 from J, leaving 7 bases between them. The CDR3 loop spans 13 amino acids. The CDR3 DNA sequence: TGTGCCTGGAGTGTTATGTCGGGAAACACCATATATTTT. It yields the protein CAWSVMSGNTIYF.

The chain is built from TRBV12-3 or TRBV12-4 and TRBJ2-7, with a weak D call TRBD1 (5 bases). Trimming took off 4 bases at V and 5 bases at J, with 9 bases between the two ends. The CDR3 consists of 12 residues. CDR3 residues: CASSSTGDEQYF. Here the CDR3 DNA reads TGTGCCAGCAGTTCTACAGGCGACGAGCAGTACTTC.

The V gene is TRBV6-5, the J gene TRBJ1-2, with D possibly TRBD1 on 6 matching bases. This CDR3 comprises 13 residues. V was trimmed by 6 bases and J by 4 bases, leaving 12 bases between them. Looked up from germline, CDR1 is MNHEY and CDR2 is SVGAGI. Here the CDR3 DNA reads TGTGCCAGCAGACTGGACAGCTCCTATGGCTACACCTTC. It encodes CASRLDSSYGYTF.

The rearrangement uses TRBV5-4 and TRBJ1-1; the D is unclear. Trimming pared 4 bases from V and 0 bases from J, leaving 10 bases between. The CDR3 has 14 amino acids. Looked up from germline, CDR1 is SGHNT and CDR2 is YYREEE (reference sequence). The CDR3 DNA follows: TGTGCCAGCAGCGTGGACGGTTTGAACACTGAAGCTTTCTTT. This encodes CASSVDGLNTEAFF.

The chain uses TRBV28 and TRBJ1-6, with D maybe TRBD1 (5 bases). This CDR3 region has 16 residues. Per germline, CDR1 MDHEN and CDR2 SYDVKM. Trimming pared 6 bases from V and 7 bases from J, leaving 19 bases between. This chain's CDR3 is CASSDLPGGRNSPLHF. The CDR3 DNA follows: TGTGCCAGCAGCGACCTACCGGGGGGGAGGAATTCACCCCTCCACTTT. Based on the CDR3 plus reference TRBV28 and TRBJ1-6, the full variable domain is DVKVTQSSRYLVKRTGEKVFLECVQDMDHENMFWYRQDPGLGLRLIYFSYDVKMKEKGDIPEGYSVSREKKERFSLILESASTNQTSMYLCASSDLPGGRNSPLHFGNGTRLTVT.

The chain's CDR3 is CATKQYSRGTEAFF. The CDR3 DNA follows: TGTGCCACCAAGCAGTACTCCCGGGGGACTGAAGCTTTCTTT. The chain is built from TRBV27 and TRBJ1-1, with D possibly TRBD1 on 5 matching bases. The CDR3 totals 14 residues. The germline V gene has CDR1 MNHEY and CDR2 SMNVEV (reference sequence). The ends were cut back, 10 bases at V and 5 bases at J, with 20 bases in the middle.

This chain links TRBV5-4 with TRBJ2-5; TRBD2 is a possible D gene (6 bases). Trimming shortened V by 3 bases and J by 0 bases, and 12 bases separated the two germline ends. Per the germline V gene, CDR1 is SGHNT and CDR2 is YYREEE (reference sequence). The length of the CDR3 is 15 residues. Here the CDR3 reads CASSSTRGDQETQYF. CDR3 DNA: TGTGCCAGCAGCTCGACGCGGGGCGACCAAGAGACCCAGTACTTC. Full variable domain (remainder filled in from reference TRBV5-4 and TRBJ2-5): ETGVTQSPTHLIKTRGQQVTLRCSSQSGHNTVSWYQQALGQGPQFIFQYYREEENGRGNFPPRFSGLQFPNYSSELNVNALELDDSALYLCASSSTRGDQETQYFGPGTRLLVL.

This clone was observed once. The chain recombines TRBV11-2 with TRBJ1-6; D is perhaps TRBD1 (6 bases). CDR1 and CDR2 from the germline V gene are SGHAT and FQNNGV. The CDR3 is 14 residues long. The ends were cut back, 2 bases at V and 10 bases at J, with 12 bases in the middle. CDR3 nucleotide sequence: TGTGCCAGCAGCTTAAACAGGGTGGGATCACCCCTCCACTTT. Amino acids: CASSLNRVGSPLHF.

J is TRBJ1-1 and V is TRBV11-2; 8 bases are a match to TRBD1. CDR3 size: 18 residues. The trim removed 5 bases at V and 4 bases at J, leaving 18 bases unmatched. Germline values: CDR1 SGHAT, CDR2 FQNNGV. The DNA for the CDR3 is TGTGCCAGCAGCACCCTTCGACAGGGGATAGATTTTGGCACTGAAGCTTTCTTT. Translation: CASSTLRQGIDFGTEAFF. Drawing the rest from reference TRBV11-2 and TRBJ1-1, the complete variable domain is EAGVAQSPRYKIIEKRQSVAFWCNPISGHATLYWYQQILGQGPKLLIQFQNNGVVDDSQLPKDRFSAERLKGVDSTLKIQPAKLEDSAVYLCASSTLRQGIDFGTEAFFGQGTRLTVV.

The CDR3 reads CASSQDKGTEAFF. CDR3 DNA sequence: TGCGCCAGCAGCCAAGATAAGGGGACTGAAGCTTTCTTT. The V gene is TRBV4-1, the J gene TRBJ1-1; D is perhaps TRBD1 (5 bases). This CDR3 comprises 13 residues. Germline-derived CDR1 and CDR2 are MGHRA and YSYEKL. V shed 0 bases and J shed 5 bases, with 7 bases lying between them.

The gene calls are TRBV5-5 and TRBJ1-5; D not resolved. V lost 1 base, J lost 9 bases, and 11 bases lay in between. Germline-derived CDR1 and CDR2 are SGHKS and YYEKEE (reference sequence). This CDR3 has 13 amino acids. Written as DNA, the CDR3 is TGTGCCAGCAGCTTGTTTGCGGACCCGCCCCAGCATTTT. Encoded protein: CASSLFADPPQHF.

CDR3 coding DNA: TGTGCCAGCAGCGGGCCAAAAGGGGAGACCCAGTACTTC. It codes for CASSGPKGETQYF. V usage is TRBV7-2 and J usage is TRBJ2-5; D unresolved. Germline lookup yields CDR1 SGHTA and CDR2 FQGNSA. This CDR3 is built from 13 residues. V lost 5 bases and J lost 5, with 12 bases in between.

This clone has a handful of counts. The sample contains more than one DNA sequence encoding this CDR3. The CDR3 DNA reads as TGCGCCAGCAGTGCAACTAGCCCGAACACCGGGGAGCTGTTTTTT. Its protein is CASSATSPNTGELFF. V is TRBV10-2 and J is TRBJ2-2; a possible D gene is TRBD2 (6 bases). The germline V gene encodes CDR1 WSHSY and CDR2 SAAADI. The V end was cut by 4 bases, the J end by 0 bases, with 9 bases between. This CDR3 has 15 residues.